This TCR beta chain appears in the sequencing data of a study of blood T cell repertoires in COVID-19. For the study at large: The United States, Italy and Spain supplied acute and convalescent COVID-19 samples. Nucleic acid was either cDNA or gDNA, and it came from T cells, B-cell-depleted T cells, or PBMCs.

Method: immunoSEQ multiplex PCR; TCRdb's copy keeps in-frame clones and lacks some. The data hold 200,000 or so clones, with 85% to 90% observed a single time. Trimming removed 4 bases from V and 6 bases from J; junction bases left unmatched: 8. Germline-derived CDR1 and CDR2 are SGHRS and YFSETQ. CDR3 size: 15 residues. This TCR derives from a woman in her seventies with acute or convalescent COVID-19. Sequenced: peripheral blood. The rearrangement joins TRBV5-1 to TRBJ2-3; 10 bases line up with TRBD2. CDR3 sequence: CASSLPLAGADTQYF. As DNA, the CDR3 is TGCGCCAGCAGCCTCCCTCTAGCGGGGGCGGATACGCAGTATTTT. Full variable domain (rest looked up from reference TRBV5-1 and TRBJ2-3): KAGVTQTPRYLIKTRGQQVTLSCSPISGHRSVSWYQQTPGQGLQFLFEYFSETQRNKGNFPGRFSGRQFSNSRSEMNVSTLELGDSALYLCASSLPLAGADTQYFGPGTRLTVL.